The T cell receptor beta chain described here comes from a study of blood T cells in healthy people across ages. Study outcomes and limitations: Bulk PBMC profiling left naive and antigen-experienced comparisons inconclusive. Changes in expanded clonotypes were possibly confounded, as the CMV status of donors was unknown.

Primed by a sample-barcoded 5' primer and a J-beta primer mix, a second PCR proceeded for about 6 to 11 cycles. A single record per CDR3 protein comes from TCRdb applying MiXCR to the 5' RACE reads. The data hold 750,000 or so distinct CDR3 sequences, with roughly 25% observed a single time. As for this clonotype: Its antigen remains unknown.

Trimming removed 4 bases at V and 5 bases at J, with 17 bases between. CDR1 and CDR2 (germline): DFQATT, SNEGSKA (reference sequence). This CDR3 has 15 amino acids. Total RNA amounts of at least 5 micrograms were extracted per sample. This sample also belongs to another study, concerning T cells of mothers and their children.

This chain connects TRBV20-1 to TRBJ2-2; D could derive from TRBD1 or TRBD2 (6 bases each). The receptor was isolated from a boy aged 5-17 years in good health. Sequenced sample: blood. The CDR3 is CSATEGEPKTGELFF. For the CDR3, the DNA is TGCAGTGCTACGGAGGGGGAACCAAAGACCGGGGAGCTGTTTTTT.